These 32 T cell receptor beta chains originate from one sample sequenced in a study of OX40 agonist ivuxolimab in advanced cancers. Library creation used the immunoSEQ multiplex PCR assay. TCRdb obtained this table from immuneACCESS and retained in-frame rearrangements with V and J assigned. These tables miss some clones; where compared with another copy, unresolved V genes account for less than half of the shortfall, and the remainder is unexplained. Within this sample are roughly 92,000 clones, with approximately 92% of them counted one time only. The ten biggest clones cover approximately 3.6% of the sample. This sample comprised CD4+ or CD8+ T cells sorted from blood, obtained in a trial of the OX40 agonist ivuxolimab. The source is an adult with an advanced solid tumor such as melanoma, head and neck, liver or kidney cancer.

The chain has TRBV2 and TRBJ2-7; 7 bases are a match to TRBD1. CDR1 SNHLY and CDR2 FYNNEI come from the germline V gene. This CDR3 comprises 12 residues. Unmatched junction bases numbered 1, after V lost 6 bases and J lost 2 bases. CDR3 bases: TGTGCCAGCAGCACAGGGGCCTACGAGCAGTACTTC. Translation gives CASSTGAYEQYF. Using reference TRBV2 and TRBJ2-7 for the parts outside the CDR3, the full variable domain is EPEVTQTPSHQVTQMGQEVILRCVPISNHLYFYWYRQILGQKVEFLVSFYNNEISEKSEIFDDQFSVERPDGSNFTLKIRSTKLEDSAMYFCASSTGAYEQYFGPGTRLTVT.

The chain employs TRBV27 and TRBJ1-5; no reliable D call. Trimming left V 6 bases short and J 0 bases short, with 9 bases between. Looked up from germline, CDR1 is MNHEY and CDR2 is SMNVEV (reference sequence). This CDR3 region has 14 residues. CDR3 sequence reads: CASRPGYSNQPQHF. The CDR3 DNA sequence: TGTGCCAGCAGGCCAGGATATAGCAATCAGCCCCAGCATTTT.

The chain uses TRBV6-5 and TRBJ1-2; D not resolved. From germline, CDR1 is MNHEY and CDR2 SVGAGI. The CDR3 sequence is 12 residues long. Between the trimmed V and J ends, which lost 5 bases and 8 bases, there was a span of 12 bases. Written as DNA, the CDR3 is TGTGCCAGCAGTCCTTCCTCCAGGGGCTACACCTTC. This gives the protein CASSPSSRGYTF.

This chain links TRBV4-2 with TRBJ1-2; D is unclear. CDR3 length: 13 amino acids. The germline V and J ends were trimmed by 4 bases and 4 bases, with 10 bases remaining between them. Per the germline V gene, CDR1 is LGHNA and CDR2 is YNFKEQ. CDR3 loop: CASSLNRAYGYTF. The CDR3 DNA reads TGTGCCAGCAGCCTAAACCGGGCCTATGGCTACACCTTC.

This clone was detected only once. V is TRBV7-3 and J is TRBJ2-2; 14 bases fit TRBD2. The junction had 11 bases not matched to a gene; V was cut back by 5 bases and J by 0 bases. This CDR3 is built from 20 residues. Germline CDR1 reads SGHTA; CDR2 reads FQGTGA. The DNA of the CDR3 is TGTGCCAGCAGCCTAAAAGCCGGGACTAGCGGGAGAGCGAACACCGGGGAGCTGTTTTTT. It is translated as CASSLKAGTSGRANTGELFF.

This clone has only one observation. The gene calls are TRBV6-5 and TRBJ2-7; TRBD1 matches at 11 bases. Trimming cost V 4 bases and J 4 bases; bases outside gene matches: 3. CDR3 length equals 14 residues. The V gene's germline CDR1 is MNHEY and CDR2 SVGAGI. The CDR3 loop reads CASSFGTGGYEQYF. The CDR3 DNA reads TGTGCCAGCAGTTTTGGGACAGGGGGATACGAGCAGTACTTC.

This rearrangement joins TRBV29-1 to TRBJ2-2; D is ambiguous. This CDR3 is built from 15 residues. Trimming left V 0 bases short and J 1 base short, with 9 bases between. CDR1 SQVTM and CDR2 ANQGSEA come from the germline V gene. The CDR3 loop reads CSVEDLSENTGELFF. CDR3 bases: TGCAGCGTTGAAGATCTGTCCGAGAACACCGGGGAGCTGTTTTTT.

J is TRBJ2-3 and V is TRBV27, with 8 bases fitting TRBD2. Germline V lookup: CDR1 MNHEY, CDR2 SMNVEV (reference sequence). This CDR3 has 16 residues. The V and J ends lost 5 bases and 4 bases, in that order; junction bases with no gene match: 11. DNA of the CDR3: TGTGCCAGCAGTCATCGGACTAGCAGAGGGGCAGATACGCAGTATTTT. Protein product: CASSHRTSRGADTQYF.

The chain couples TRBV5-8 to TRBJ1-4; D not resolved. Per germline, CDR1 SGHTS and CDR2 YDEGEE. V lost 3 bases to trimming and J lost 2 bases, with 2 bases between them. This CDR3 spans 12 amino acids. The DNA for the CDR3 is TGTGCCAGCAGCTGGACTAATGAAAAACTGTTTTTT. This sequence encodes CASSWTNEKLFF.

This chain joins TRBV19 and TRBJ2-5; 8 positions agree with TRBD2. Germline V lookup: CDR1 LNHDA, CDR2 SQIVND (reference sequence). The CDR3 extends over 14 amino acids. V dropped 9 bases and J dropped 7; count of bases not matched to a gene: 13. The CDR3 spells CASRPADSGGTQYF. CDR3 DNA sequence: TGTGCCAGCAGACCCGCGGACAGCGGGGGGACCCAGTACTTC.

The chain recombines TRBV7-3 with TRBJ2-2; TRBD2 is a possible D gene (5 bases). Trimming shortened V by 1 base and J by 6 bases, and 15 bases separated the two germline ends. Germline CDR1 SGHTA, CDR2 FQGTGA. This CDR3 is built from 16 residues. The CDR3 region is CASSLRRVLEPGELFF. The CDR3 nucleotides read TGTGCCAGCAGCTTAAGACGAGTACTAGAGCCCGGGGAGCTGTTTTTT.

A few counts support this clone. This sequence joins TRBV11-2 and TRBJ1-2; 7 bases line up with TRBD1. CDR3 length equals 14 residues. Germline V gene data show CDR1 as SGHAT and CDR2 as FQNNGV. V shed 3 bases and J 2 bases; nucleotides not matched to a gene: 3. The CDR3 here is CASSFHRGNYGYTF. The CDR3 region has the DNA TGTGCCAGCAGCTTTCACAGGGGAAACTATGGCTACACCTTC.

The chain carries TRBV14 and TRBJ1-6, with no clear D. CDR1 and CDR2 (germline): SGHDN, FVKESK. V lost 1 base to trimming and J lost 6 bases, with 16 bases between them. This CDR3 contains 17 residues. The CDR3 DNA sequence: TGTGCCAGCAGCCAAGCGCGGAGGACGGAACGTAATTCACCCCTCCACTTT. Its protein is CASSQARRTERNSPLHF.

This chain uses TRBV27 with TRBJ1-4; possible D gene TRBD1, 5 bases. With 5 bases removed from V and 7 bases from J, the gap between germline ends came to 14 bases. Germline CDR1 MNHEY, CDR2 SMNVEV (reference sequence). The CDR3 loop spans 14 amino acids. The CDR3 region is CASSPTGGIEKLFF. The DNA for the CDR3 is TGTGCCAGCAGTCCCACGGGGGGGATTGAAAAACTGTTTTTT.

The chain combines TRBV6-5 with TRBJ1-1; TRBD1 is a possible D gene (6 bases). V was shortened by 4 bases and J by 5 bases, with 8 bases between the two germline ends. The CDR3 sequence is 12 residues long. Germline assignment: CDR1 MNHEY and CDR2 SVGAGI. This CDR3 reads CASSLQGTEAFF. The DNA of the CDR3 is TGTGCCAGCAGTTTACAGGGTACTGAAGCTTTCTTT.

The chain joins TRBV21-1 to TRBJ1-1. TRBV21-1 is deemed a pseudogene. This CDR3 has 17 amino acids. The CDR3 sequence is CASSGRRDGGMNTEAFF. CDR3 coding DNA: TGTGCCAGCAGCGGAAGAAGGGACGGTGGGATGAACACTGAAGCTTTCTTT.

CDR3 sequence reads: CASSLGTSDSYEQYF. The CDR3 DNA sequence: TGTGCCAGCAGCTTAGGGACTAGCGACTCCTACGAGCAGTACTTC. V usage is TRBV13 and J usage is TRBJ2-7; 8 bases agree with TRBD2. Trimming cost V 0 bases and J 0 bases; bases outside gene matches: 1. The CDR3 length is 15 residues. CDR1 is PRHDT, CDR2 FYEKMQ, per germline (reference sequence).

The chain is built from TRBV27 and TRBJ2-5; 13 bases agree with TRBD2. Losses at the gene ends were 6 bases for V and 5 bases for J; bases not matched to a gene: 9. Germline V gene data show CDR1 as MNHEY and CDR2 as SMNVEV (reference sequence). There are 16 residues in the CDR3. In nucleotides, the CDR3 is TGTGCCAGCAGCGCCGGGACTAGCGGGGTTTGGGAGACCCAGTACTTC. Translated, it gives CASSAGTSGVWETQYF.

This chain joins TRBV6-1 and TRBJ2-7; 7 bases line up with TRBD1. With V trimmed by 2 bases and J by 6 bases, 19 bases remained unmatched. Germline lookup yields CDR1 MNHNS and CDR2 SASEGT. The CDR3 sequence is 18 residues long. CDR3 sequence (DNA): TGTGCCAGCAGTGAAATTTTCGGGACAGAGATTCCTACGTCCGAGCAGTACTTC. Protein product: CASSEIFGTEIPTSEQYF.

In its sample, this clone was seen a few times. The chain carries TRBV7-8 and TRBJ1-2; D may be TRBD1 (6 bases). The germline gives CDR1 SGHVS, CDR2 FQNEAQ. The CDR3 totals 12 residues. Trimming stripped 5 bases from V and 6 bases from J, with 10 bases between. Here the CDR3 reads CASSKGGDGYTF. DNA for the CDR3: TGTGCCAGCAGCAAAGGGGGGGATGGCTACACCTTC.

This chain connects TRBV27 to TRBJ2-3, with 7 bases aligning to TRBD2. This CDR3 comprises 13 residues. The germline V gene encodes CDR1 MNHEY and CDR2 SMNVEV (reference sequence). V gave up 0 bases and J gave up 8 bases; unmatched junction bases: 2. The CDR3 DNA sequence: TGTGCCAGCAGTTTATCGTGGGGGGGTACGCAGTATTTT. Protein product: CASSLSWGGTQYF.

The chain combines TRBV4-1 with TRBJ1-5; possibly TRBD1 for D (6 bases). The CDR3 runs 15 residues. The germline V and J ends were trimmed by 4 bases and 3 bases, with 13 bases remaining between them. CDR1 and CDR2 (germline): MGHRA, YSYEKL. CDR3 in DNA: TGCGCCAGCAGCCTCGACAGGACCAACAATCAGCCCCAGCATTTT. Protein sequence: CASSLDRTNNQPQHF.

V is TRBV15 and J is TRBJ2-5; TRBD1 matches at 8 bases. The V gene end was trimmed by 0 bases and the J gene end by 5 bases; junction bases not matched to a gene: 2. Germline V gene data show CDR1 as LNHNV and CDR2 as YYDKDF (reference sequence). There are 14 residues in the CDR3. The CDR3 DNA sequence: TGTGCCACCAGCAGAGATGGGGACAGGGAGACCCAGTACTTC. Translation gives CATSRDGDRETQYF.

The chain uses TRBV5-1 and TRBJ2-3, with D unresolved. V gave up 0 bases and J gave up 0 bases, with 5 bases separating them. CDR3 size: 14 residues. Germline V gives CDR1 SGHRS, CDR2 YFSETQ. The CDR3 is CASSLEVSTDTQYF. The CDR3 bases are TGCGCCAGCAGCTTGGAGGTTAGCACAGATACGCAGTATTTT.

The chain uses TRBV14 and TRBJ1-1; D gene ambiguous. CDR3 length: 13 residues. Per the germline V gene, CDR1 is SGHDN and CDR2 is FVKESK. V was pared by 4 bases and J by 5 bases, with 11 bases between. CDR3 DNA sequence: TGTGCCAGCAGCCCTCCGGGGATAACTGAAGCTTTCTTT. As protein: CASSPPGITEAFF. The complete variable domain, with remaining parts taken from reference TRBV14 and TRBJ1-1, reads EAGVTQFPSHSVIEKGQTVTLRCDPISGHDNLYWYRRVMGKEIKFLLHFVKESKQDESGMPNNRFLAERTGGTYSTLKVQPAELEDSGVYFCASSPPGITEAFFGQGTRLTVV.

The rearrangement joins TRBV14 to TRBJ2-3; no definite D call. CDR3 length: 15 amino acids. Trimming shortened V by 3 bases and J by 0 bases, and 10 bases separated the two germline ends. In germline, CDR1 is SGHDN, CDR2 FVKESK. CDR3 coding DNA: TGTGCCAGCAGCCATCAGTTATTTAGCACAGATACGCAGTATTTT. Its translation: CASSHQLFSTDTQYF. Full variable domain (rest looked up from reference TRBV14 and TRBJ2-3): EAGVTQFPSHSVIEKGQTVTLRCDPISGHDNLYWYRRVMGKEIKFLLHFVKESKQDESGMPNNRFLAERTGGTYSTLKVQPAELEDSGVYFCASSHQLFSTDTQYFGPGTRLTVL.

The chain combines TRBV9 with TRBJ2-3, with TRBD2 as a possible D gene (6 bases). Germline CDR1 reads SGDLS; CDR2 reads YYNGEE. Trimming left V 4 bases short and J 12 bases short, with 12 bases between. The CDR3 length is 11 residues. The CDR3 spells CASSSPGVQYF. The CDR3, as DNA: TGTGCCAGCAGCTCCCCGGGAGTTCAGTATTTT.

The chain recombines TRBV25-1 with TRBJ2-2, with TRBD1 matching over 7 bases. CDR1 and CDR2 (germline): MGHDK, SYGVNS. V trimming: 6 bases; J trimming: 2 bases; junction bases outside the gene matches: 12. The CDR3 has 17 amino acids. CDR3 sequence: CASSGLAGGKNTGELFF. In DNA, the CDR3 is TGTGCCAGCAGCGGGCTCGCAGGGGGAAAAAACACCGGGGAGCTGTTTTTT.

Here the CDR3 reads CASTSGQGQDNYGYTF. The CDR3, as DNA: TGTGCCAGTACCTCCGGGCAGGGGCAGGATAACTATGGCTACACCTTC. The chain couples TRBV19 to TRBJ1-2; TRBD1 might be the D (6 bases). CDR1 and CDR2 (germline): LNHDA, SQIVND (reference sequence). The CDR3 extends over 16 amino acids. V was shortened by 7 bases and J by 1 base, with 19 bases between the two germline ends.

This rearrangement joins TRBV13 to TRBJ2-7; 7 bases are shared with TRBD2. The CDR3 is made up of 15 amino acids. V was pared by 0 bases and J by 1 base, with 3 bases of the junction left unmatched. The germline CDR1 and CDR2 sequences are PRHDT and FYEKMQ (reference sequence). CDR3 nucleotide sequence: TGTGCCAGCAGCTTAGGGGCTAGCGGATCCTACGAGCAGTACTTC. Protein product: CASSLGASGSYEQYF.

The rearrangement links TRBV18 to TRBJ1-2, with 7 nucleotides matching TRBD1. Germline CDR1 and CDR2: KGHSH and LQKENI. Trimming cost V 1 base and J 3 bases; bases outside gene matches: 8. This CDR3 contains 16 residues. In DNA, the CDR3 is TGTGCCAGCTCACCACGTCCAGGGGGGAATTACTATGGCTACACCTTC. Protein: CASSPRPGGNYYGYTF.

The rearrangement links TRBV10-2 to TRBJ2-7; 9 bases fit TRBD2. V was pared by 7 bases and J by 4 bases, with 11 bases of the junction left unmatched. The CDR3 consists of 15 residues. Germline CDR1 WSHSY, CDR2 SAAADI. As DNA, the CDR3 is TGCGCCAGCAAGGGTAGCGGGGGTGTCACATACGAGCAGTACTTC. It is translated as CASKGSGGVTYEQYF.